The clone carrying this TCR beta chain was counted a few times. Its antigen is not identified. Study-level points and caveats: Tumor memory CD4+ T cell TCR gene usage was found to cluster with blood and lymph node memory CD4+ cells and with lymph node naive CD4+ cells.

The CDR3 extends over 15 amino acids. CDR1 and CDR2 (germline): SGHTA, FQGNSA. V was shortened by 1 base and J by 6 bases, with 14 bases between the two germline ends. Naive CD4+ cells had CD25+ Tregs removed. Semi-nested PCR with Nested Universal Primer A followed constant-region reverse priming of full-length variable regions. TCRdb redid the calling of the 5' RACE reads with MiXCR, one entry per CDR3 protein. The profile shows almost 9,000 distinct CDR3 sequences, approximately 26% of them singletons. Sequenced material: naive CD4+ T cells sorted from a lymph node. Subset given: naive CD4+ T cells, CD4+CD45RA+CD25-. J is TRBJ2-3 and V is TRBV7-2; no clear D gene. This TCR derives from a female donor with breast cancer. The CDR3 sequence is CASSLGQASADTQYF. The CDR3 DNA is TGTGCCAGCAGCTTAGGTCAGGCATCAGCGGATACGCAGTATTTT. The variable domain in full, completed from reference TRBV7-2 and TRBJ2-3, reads GAGVSQSPSNKVTEKGKDVELRCDPISGHTALYWYRQSLGQGLEFLIYFQGNSAPDKSGLPSDRFSAERTGGSVSTLTIQRTQQEDSAVYLCASSLGQASADTQYFGPGTRLTVL.